The 30 T cell receptor beta chains below all came from one sample that was sequenced in a study of metastatic and nonmetastatic thyroid tumors. No patient had received any treatment before thyroid surgery. Through MiXCR, TCRdb re-clonotyped the PCR reads. The sample consists of some 23,000 clones, roughly 9.8% of them appearing once. The specimen sequenced was blood. The receptors here all came from a female donor with papillary thyroid cancer or a benign thyroid nodule (not recorded which). Some clones in this sample may be carry-over from other donors' samples.

Concerning this clone: This may arise from a read error, as a much more abundant clone is one base away. The J gene is TRBJ2-7, the V gene TRBV18; 12 bases match TRBD1. The CDR3 length is 15 residues. The V and J ends lost 6 bases and 5 bases, in that order; junction bases with no gene match: 8. Per the germline V gene, CDR1 is KGHSH and CDR2 is LQKENI. The CDR3 here is CASSNWDRGRNEQYF. The CDR3 bases are TGTGCCAGCTCCAACTGGGACAGGGGGCGGAACGAGCAGTACTTC.

This clone was counted a few times. The CDR3 loop reads CSAEAAEETQYF. The DNA of the CDR3 is TGCAGTGCTGAGGCGGCAGAAGAGACCCAGTACTTC. The chain carries TRBV20-1 and TRBJ2-5; D is unclear. The germline V and J ends were trimmed by 5 bases and 3 bases, with 10 bases remaining between them. This CDR3 has 12 amino acids. Per the germline V gene, CDR1 is DFQATT and CDR2 is SNEGSKA (reference sequence).

This clone ranks as medium-sized. J is TRBJ2-7 and V is TRBV27; 8 bases fit TRBD1. The CDR3 sequence is 15 residues long. V lost 6 bases and J lost 4; bases outside the gene matches: 11. CDR1 and CDR2 from the germline V gene are MNHEY and SMNVEV (reference sequence). The DNA of the CDR3 is TGTGCCAGCAGACAAACCGGGACAGGTACTTACGAGCAGTACTTC. Its protein is CASRQTGTGTYEQYF.

This clone appeared many times. The rearrangement links TRBV6-1 to TRBJ2-1; D may be TRBD2 (6 bases). The CDR3 loop spans 15 amino acids. Per the germline V gene, CDR1 is MNHNS and CDR2 is SASEGT. V was trimmed by 5 bases and J by 2 bases, leaving 13 bases between them. The CDR3 coding sequence is TGTGCCAGCAGTACCGTGGCGGGGACCTACAATGAGCAGTTCTTC. Protein sequence: CASSTVAGTYNEQFF.

Many counts were recorded for this clone. The chain joins TRBV2 to TRBJ2-1, with 7 positions matching TRBD1. This CDR3 region has 13 residues. Germline trimming cut 5 bases from V and 9 bases from J; bases unmatched to any gene: 7. CDR1 is SNHLY and CDR2 is FYNNEI in the germline V gene. The DNA of the CDR3 is TGTGCCAGCAGTCAGGGGGTTGTGGGTGAGCAGTTCTTC. It translates to CASSQGVVGEQFF.

This clone was found many times. The chain's CDR3 is CASSSWTAGVADTQYF. DNA for the CDR3: TGTGCCAGCAGCTCATGGACGGCTGGTGTGGCAGATACGCAGTATTTT. V and J are TRBV7-2 and TRBJ2-3; D unclear. V dropped 4 bases and J dropped 4 bases, with 18 bases sitting between them. Per germline, CDR1 SGHTA and CDR2 FQGNSA. This CDR3 is built from 16 residues.

This clone appeared many times. J is TRBJ2-1 and V is TRBV9; 8 bases fit TRBD2. Per the germline V gene, CDR1 is SGDLS and CDR2 is YYNGEE. V shed 2 bases, J shed 8 bases, and the junction held 9 bases outside the gene matches. There are 15 residues in the CDR3. The CDR3 loop is CASSVAGTSGDEQFF. CDR3 DNA: TGTGCCAGCAGCGTGGCCGGGACTAGTGGAGATGAGCAGTTCTTC.

As concerns this clone: This may arise from a read error, as a much more abundant clone is one base away. V and J are TRBV7-2 and TRBJ2-1, with D possibly being TRBD1 (6 bases). The V and J ends lost 8 bases and 6 bases respectively, with 8 bases between them. This CDR3 region has 11 residues. The germline CDR1 and CDR2 sequences are SGHTA and FQGNSA. CDR3 residues: CASSRGNEQFF. For the CDR3, the DNA is TGTGCCAGCTCCAGGGGCAATGAGCAGTTCTTC.

The chain employs TRBV28 and TRBJ1-2, with unresolved D. The CDR3 consists of 12 residues. Germline V gives CDR1 MDHEN, CDR2 SYDVKM. V was clipped by 4 bases and J by 3 bases, with 6 bases between them. The CDR3 DNA is TGTGCCAGCAGTTCCCAGGACTATGGCTACACCTTC. Translation gives CASSSQDYGYTF.

This clone was observed at least ten times. V usage is TRBV14 and J usage is TRBJ2-7; D not certain. This CDR3 contains 13 residues. Germline V gene sequence: CDR1 SGHDN, CDR2 FVKESK. Trimming took off 8 bases at V and 3 bases at J, with 14 bases between the two ends. The CDR3 DNA is TGTGCCAGCTCTGTAGGGAACCACTACGAGCAGTACTTC. Translated, it gives CASSVGNHYEQYF.

This clone came up many times. The chain recombines TRBV11-3 with TRBJ2-1; 8 nucleotides match TRBD2. The CDR3 runs to 13 residues. Germline V gene sequence: CDR1 SGHNT, CDR2 YENEEA. Unmatched junction bases numbered 5, after V lost 5 bases and J lost 8 bases. The CDR3 bases are TGTGCCAGCAGCGGGCGGGAGGTAGATGAGCAGTTCTTC. Translated, it gives CASSGREVDEQFF.

About this clone itself: This may be a read error, as it is one base from a much larger clone. The rearrangement joins TRBV11-2 to TRBJ2-1, with TRBD2 as a possible D gene (6 bases). This CDR3 has 17 amino acids. V lost 5 bases and J lost 7, with 24 bases in between. Germline CDR1 is SGHAT and CDR2 is FQNNGV. CDR3 sequence: CASSEMASVRLLNEQFF. The CDR3, as DNA: TGTGCCAGCAGCGAGATGGCTAGCGTGAGACTACTTAATGAGCAGTTCTTC.

In its sample, this clone ranks as hyperexpanded (1% or more). The rearrangement joins TRBV12-3 or TRBV12-4 to TRBJ1-2, with 7 bases fitting TRBD1. The CDR3 runs 12 residues. Losses at the gene ends were 6 bases for V and 6 bases for J; bases not matched to a gene: 4. CDR3 sequence reads: CASRTGAHGYTF. In DNA, the CDR3 is TGTGCCAGCAGAACAGGGGCGCATGGCTACACCTTC.

Concerning this clone: A read error is possible here, since a much larger clone lies one base away. The chain carries TRBV5-1 and TRBJ1-4; perhaps TRBD1 as D (6 bases). The ends were cut back, 0 bases at V and 13 bases at J, with 16 bases in the middle. Germline values: CDR1 SGHRS, CDR2 YFSETQ. The CDR3 loop spans 14 amino acids. Here the CDR3 reads CASSLGTVGYGLFF. CDR3 bases: TGCGCCAGCAGCTTGGGGACAGTGGGTTATGGACTGTTTTTT.

The sample holds many counts of this clone. Additional DNA sequences in this sample encode the identical CDR3. The rearrangement joins TRBV15 to TRBJ2-1; D ambiguous. The length of the CDR3 is 13 residues. V was trimmed by 5 bases and J by 7 bases, leaving 12 bases between them. CDR1 is LNHNV and CDR2 is YYDKDF in the germline V gene (reference sequence). CDR3 amino acids: CATSQTSGNEQFF. The CDR3 coding sequence is TGTGCCACCAGCCAGACATCCGGGAATGAGCAGTTCTTC. Full variable domain (remainder filled in from reference TRBV15 and TRBJ2-1): DAMVIQNPRYQVTQFGKPVTLSCSQTLNHNVMYWYQQKSSQAPKLLFHYYDKDFNNEADTPDNFQSRRPNTSFCFLDIRSPGLGDTAMYLCATSQTSGNEQFFGPGTRLTVL.

This clone is judged medium-sized. The rearrangement links TRBV6-1 to TRBJ2-1; no definite D call. CDR3 length: 15 residues. Trimming removed 6 bases from V and 5 bases from J, with 17 bases in between. The V gene's germline CDR1 is MNHNS and CDR2 SASEGT. CDR3 sequence reads: CASSHGVGGHNEQFF. The CDR3 DNA is TGTGCCAGCAGCCACGGCGTGGGTGGTCACAATGAGCAGTTCTTC.

Note on this clone: The junction and the germline gene differ at one end; a read error may be behind it. The chain carries TRBV9 and TRBJ2-2, with a weak D call TRBD2 (5 bases). CDR3 size: 15 residues. From germline, CDR1 is SGDLS and CDR2 YYNGEE. CDR3 DNA sequence: TGTGCCAACAGCGGACGAGGCGCGGGTACCGGGGAGCTGTTTTTT. Translating it yields CANSGRGAGTGELFF.

This clone was found a few times. The gene calls are TRBV20-1 and TRBJ2-7; D remains ambiguous. CDR3 size: 21 residues. CDR1 is DFQATT and CDR2 is SNEGSKA in the germline V gene (reference sequence). V was clipped by 0 bases and J by 0 bases, with 30 bases between them. The chain's CDR3 is CSARDLGSRSSIARSSYEQYF. CDR3 DNA: TGCAGTGCTAGAGATCTAGGGTCACGATCCTCTATAGCTCGGAGCTCCTACGAGCAGTACTTC.

This clone came up many times. The J gene is TRBJ2-1, the V gene TRBV28; possibly TRBD2 for D (7 bases). Trimming removed 3 bases at V and 7 bases at J, with 16 bases between. This CDR3 region has 15 residues. CDR1 is MDHEN and CDR2 is SYDVKM in the germline V gene. DNA for the CDR3: TGTGCCAGCAGTTTCTTGGGGGAGGGGGAAAATGAGCAGTTCTTC. It translates to CASSFLGEGENEQFF.

The rearrangement joins TRBV6-2 or TRBV6-3 to TRBJ2-5, with D possibly being TRBD2 (5 bases). The V end lost 2 bases, the J end lost 2 bases, and 9 bases lay between the germline ends. Germline loops: CDR1 MNHEY, CDR2 SVGEGT. The CDR3 has 14 amino acids. CDR3 residues: CASSYGPGQETQYF. CDR3 DNA sequence: TGTGCCAGCAGTTACGGTCCGGGACAAGAGACCCAGTACTTC.

Only a few counts were recorded for this clone. CDR3 region: CASRQTGGTTGELFF. The CDR3 DNA sequence: TGTGCCAGCAGGCAGACAGGGGGCACCACCGGGGAGCTGTTTTTT. This chain links TRBV12-3 or TRBV12-4 with TRBJ2-2; 10 nucleotides align to TRBD1. This CDR3 is 15 amino acids long. Trimming took 6 bases from V and 4 from J; bases not matched to a gene: 5.

Only a few counts were recorded for this clone. The chain links TRBV6-2 or TRBV6-3 to TRBJ1-2; D unclear. V was cut by 0 bases and J by 6 bases, with 11 bases left in between. The CDR3 extends over 14 amino acids. Germline V gene data show CDR1 as MNHEY and CDR2 as SVGEGT. CDR3: CASSYSIAPDGYTF. The CDR3 DNA is TGTGCCAGCAGTTACTCGATCGCCCCGGATGGCTACACCTTC.

This clone was detected a few times. The junction departs from the called germline gene at one end, perhaps through a read error. This rearrangement joins TRBV4-1 to TRBJ2-5; no definite D call. CDR1 is MGHRA, CDR2 YSYEKL, per germline. The CDR3 totals 15 residues. The CDR3 sequence: CASTQTVAVQETQYF. For the CDR3, the DNA is TGCGCCAGCACCCAAACTGTCGCGGTCCAAGAGACCCAGTACTTC.

This clone appeared many times. The V gene is TRBV20-1, the J gene TRBJ1-4, with 7 bases lining up with TRBD1. This CDR3 contains 17 residues. V was clipped by 0 bases and J by 0 bases; unmatched bases: 7. Germline values: CDR1 DFQATT, CDR2 SNEGSKA (reference sequence). The CDR3 reads CSARDLDRAATNEKLFF. The CDR3 nucleotides read TGCAGTGCTAGAGATCTCGACAGGGCGGCAACTAATGAAAAACTGTTTTTT.

Details on this clone: A clone one base away is much larger, so this may be a read error. J is TRBJ2-1 and V is TRBV16; 7 bases agree with TRBD1. The germline CDR1 and CDR2 sequences are KGHSY and FQNENV. This CDR3 is 17 amino acids long. The CDR3 sequence: CSSSQSADRDLYNEQFF. The CDR3 DNA sequence: TGTTCCAGCAGCCAATCTGCCGACAGGGATCTCTACAATGAGCAGTTCTTC. Drawing the rest from reference TRBV16 and TRBJ2-1, the complete variable domain is GEEVAQTPKHLVRGEGQKAKLYCAPIKGHSYVFWYQQVLKNEFKFLISFQNENVFDETGMPKERFSAKCLPNSPCSLEIQATKLEDSAVYFCSSSQSADRDLYNEQFFGPGTRLTVL.

This clone was picked up many times. J is TRBJ2-7 and V is TRBV20-1; 11 bases map to TRBD2. In germline, CDR1 is DFQATT, CDR2 SNEGSKA (reference sequence). V shed 5 bases, J shed 6 bases, and the junction held 12 bases outside the gene matches. The CDR3 sequence is 15 residues long. The CDR3 loop is CSAPGLAGPRTEQYF. The CDR3 nucleotides read TGCAGTGCTCCCGGACTAGCGGGTCCACGGACCGAGCAGTACTTC.

At least ten counts were recorded for this clone. The rearrangement joins TRBV10-2 to TRBJ1-5, with 9 bases fitting TRBD1. V trimming: 3 bases; J trimming: 4 bases; junction bases outside the gene matches: 4. CDR3 size: 15 residues. Germline V gene lookup returns CDR1 WSHSY and CDR2 SAAADI. CDR3 protein: CASSELGQGNQPQHF. Here the CDR3 DNA reads TGCGCCAGCAGTGAATTGGGACAGGGAAATCAGCCCCAGCATTTT.

At least ten counts were recorded for this clone. The gene calls are TRBV28 and TRBJ2-7; perhaps TRBD1 as D (6 bases). V was shortened by 7 bases and J by 6 bases, with 19 bases between the two germline ends. The CDR3 is 14 amino acids. Germline loops: CDR1 MDHEN, CDR2 SYDVKM. The CDR3 DNA follows: TGTGCCAGCACTTATAACAGGGTATTTTTCGAGCAGTACTTC. Amino acids: CASTYNRVFFEQYF.

There are a few counts of this clone. The V gene is TRBV20-1, the J gene TRBJ2-7; D is tentatively TRBD1 or TRBD2 (5 bases each). The CDR3 is 12 residues long. CDR1 DFQATT and CDR2 SNEGSKA come from the germline V gene (reference sequence). The CDR3 sequence is CGGAEGLEEQYF. For the CDR3, the DNA is TGCGGTGGGGCCGAGGGCCTAGAAGAGCAGTACTTC.

In its sample, this clone was seen many times. The rearrangement links TRBV6-5 to TRBJ2-1; 10 bases map to TRBD2. Looked up from germline, CDR1 is MNHEY and CDR2 is SVGAGI. CDR3 size: 19 residues. The V and J ends lost 8 bases and 7 bases, in that order; junction bases with no gene match: 23. CDR3 protein: CASFHERGAPASGSNEQFF. The CDR3 DNA reads as TGTGCCAGCTTTCACGAGCGGGGGGCGCCGGCTAGCGGGAGTAATGAGCAGTTCTTC.